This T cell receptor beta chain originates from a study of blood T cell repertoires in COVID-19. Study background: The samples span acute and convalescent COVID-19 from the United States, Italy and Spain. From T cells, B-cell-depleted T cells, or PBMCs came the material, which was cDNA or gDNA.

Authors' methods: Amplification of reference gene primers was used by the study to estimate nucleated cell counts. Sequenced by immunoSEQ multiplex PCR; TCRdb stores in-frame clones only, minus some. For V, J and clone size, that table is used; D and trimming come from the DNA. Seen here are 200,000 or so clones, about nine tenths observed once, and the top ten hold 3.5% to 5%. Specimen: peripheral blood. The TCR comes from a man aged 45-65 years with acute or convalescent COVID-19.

The CDR3 DNA reads TGTGCCAGCGCCCCCGGGACAGGGGATGGCTACACCTTC. Protein sequence: CASAPGTGDGYTF. This chain links TRBV7-3 with TRBJ1-2, with 10 bases that match TRBD1. After removal of 8 bases from V and 6 bases from J, the junction contained 6 bases not matched to a gene. Per germline, CDR1 SGHTA and CDR2 FQGTGA. This CDR3 has 13 residues.